One and the same sample provided the 30 T cell receptor beta chains below, sequenced in a study of T-cell reconstitution after alpha-beta-depleted transplantation in children. The TCRbeta library incorporated unique molecular identifiers. TCRdb independently ran MiXCR on the PCR reads; one entry per CDR3 protein. Of some 240,000 distinct CDR3 sequences in the sample, around 12% were seen once. Sample: PBMCs from the stem cell graft donor, taken from the stem cell graft. The receptors come from a human donor who donated a stem cell graft to a child with acute lymphoblastic leukemia.

This clonotype has at least ten counts. This rearrangement joins TRBV9 to TRBJ2-7, with D possibly being TRBD2 (6 bases). The CDR3 has 15 amino acids. V lost 0 bases to trimming and J lost 2 bases, with 12 bases between them. Looked up from germline, CDR1 is SGDLS and CDR2 is YYNGEE. CDR3 nucleotides: TGTGCCAGCAGCGTAGACGGGGGTGTCCCCTACGAGCAGTACTTC. Its translation is CASSVDGGVPYEQYF.

About this clonotype itself: Given a much more abundant clone one base away, this may be a read error. This rearrangement joins TRBV11-2 to TRBJ1-1; 8 positions agree with TRBD1. V trimming: 5 bases; J trimming: 5 bases; junction bases outside the gene matches: 10. The V gene's germline CDR1 is SGHAT and CDR2 FQNNGV. CDR3 size: 15 residues. The CDR3 DNA is TGTGCCAGCAGCCAGGTCCCCTGGACAGGGACTGAAGCTTTCTTT. As protein: CASSQVPWTGTEAFF.

This clonotype was found many times. V gene TRBV12-3 or TRBV12-4 combines with J gene TRBJ1-3; D uncertain. Trimming took off 6 bases at V and 0 bases at J, with 12 bases between the two ends. The CDR3 sequence is 15 residues long. For the CDR3, the DNA is TGTGCCAGCAGCCCTCCTTTTAACTCTGGAAACACCATATATTTT. Translation gives CASSPPFNSGNTIYF.

For this clonotype: The CDR3 does not close with the conserved phenylalanine or tryptophan, likely indicating a read error. No DNA is shown, since the ends of the CDR3 on it are uncertain; the CDR3 is the one TCRdb lists. The rearrangement uses TRBV7-9 and TRBJ2-1. Germline CDR1 reads SEHNR; CDR2 reads FQNEAQ (reference sequence). Counting both end residues, the CDR3 totals 12 amino acids. The CDR3 is CASSANKGQKRV.

This sequence joins TRBV19 and TRBJ2-1, with TRBD2 matching over 8 bases. V dropped 4 bases and J dropped 4; count of bases not matched to a gene: 6. This CDR3 has 15 residues. Germline V CDR1 and CDR2: LNHDA, SQIVND (reference sequence). CDR3 nucleotide sequence: TGTGCCAGTAGTACCGGGACTAGAGGGTACAATGAGCAGTTCTTC. It yields the protein CASSTGTRGYNEQFF.

The table lists this clonotype with many counts. The genes are TRBV5-1 and TRBJ1-3, with no clear D. The CDR3 has 15 amino acids. Looked up from germline, CDR1 is SGHRS and CDR2 is YFSETQ. V lost 4 bases and J lost 0, with 11 bases in between. CDR3 region: CASSGGEVSGNTIYF. DNA for the CDR3: TGCGCCAGCAGCGGAGGAGAAGTCTCTGGAAACACCATATATTTT.

The V and J genes are TRBV4-1 and TRBJ1-2; D unclear. The CDR3 sequence is 17 residues long. Per the germline V gene, CDR1 is MGHRA and CDR2 is YSYEKL. V gave up 4 bases and J gave up 1 base, with 19 bases separating them. The CDR3 bases are TGCGCCAGCAGCCGGGAAGGGAGTGGGGAAATTAACTATGGCTACACCTTC. Its translation is CASSREGSGEINYGYTF.

This clonotype was recorded at least ten times. The chain's CDR3 is CASGKGALNYGYTF. CDR3 nucleotide sequence: TGCGCCAGCGGCAAGGGGGCGCTAAACTATGGCTACACCTTC. The rearrangement links TRBV5-1 to TRBJ1-2; 7 bases are shared with TRBD1. Germline CDR1 SGHRS, CDR2 YFSETQ. The CDR3 covers 14 residues. The J segment lost 2 bases and the V segment lost 7 bases, leaving 8 bases of the junction unmatched.

The genes are TRBV7-2 and TRBJ2-5; D perhaps matches TRBD1 (6 bases). V was trimmed by 7 bases and J by 1 base, leaving 13 bases between them. The germline CDR1 and CDR2 sequences are SGHTA and FQGNSA. CDR3 length: 14 residues. The CDR3 region is CASTTLGAQETQYF. As DNA, the CDR3 is TGTGCCAGCACGACTCTGGGGGCCCAAGAGACCCAGTACTTC.

V gene TRBV5-1 combines with J gene TRBJ1-2; 7 nucleotides align to TRBD1. V lost 9 bases, J lost 7 bases, and 12 bases stayed unmatched. This CDR3 has 13 residues. Germline values: CDR1 SGHRS, CDR2 YFSETQ. This CDR3 reads CATRPDREPGYTF. DNA for the CDR3: TGCGCCACCAGACCCGACAGGGAGCCTGGCTACACCTTC.

In this sample, this clonotype turned up many times. The V call is TRBV10-3, the J call TRBJ2-5, with 10 bases that match TRBD1. The CDR3 sequence is 15 residues long. Germline V gene lookup returns CDR1 ENHRY and CDR2 SYGVKD. Losses at the gene ends were 10 bases for V and 2 bases for J; bases not matched to a gene: 10. CDR3 loop: CATPRDRGIQETQYF. For the CDR3, the DNA is TGTGCCACCCCCAGGGACAGGGGAATACAAGAGACCCAGTACTTC.

The chain links TRBV6-2 or TRBV6-3 to TRBJ2-5; a possible D gene is TRBD2 (6 bases). The CDR3 consists of 16 residues. Germline assignment: CDR1 MNHEY and CDR2 SVGEGT. The V end lost 2 bases, the J end lost 0 bases, and 13 bases lay between the germline ends. This CDR3 is CASSYVLAPYQETQYF. CDR3 DNA: TGTGCCAGCAGTTACGTTCTAGCGCCGTACCAAGAGACCCAGTACTTC.

This clonotype was observed at least ten times. The rearrangement joins TRBV4-3 to TRBJ1-1, with D uncertain. Germline V lookup: CDR1 LGHNA, CDR2 YSLEER. CDR3 length equals 15 residues. V lost 8 bases and J 0 bases, leaving 16 bases between the germline ends. CDR3 loop: CASSPSRALNTEAFF. The CDR3 bases are TGCGCCAGCTCGCCCTCCCGAGCCCTGAACACTGAAGCTTTCTTT.

This clonotype came up many times. The rearrangement uses TRBV5-1 and TRBJ2-3; no reliable D call. V lost 4 bases and J 4 bases, leaving 13 bases between the germline ends. The germline CDR1 and CDR2 sequences are SGHRS and YFSETQ. The CDR3 length is 14 residues. CDR3 in DNA: TGCGCCAGCAGCCCGGGCCCAGTCCCAGATACGCAGTATTTT. It specifies CASSPGPVPDTQYF.

This clonotype has a count of ten or more. V and J are TRBV20-1 and TRBJ1-1; D is ambiguous. V lost 6 bases and J 0 bases, leaving 17 bases between the germline ends. CDR3 length: 15 amino acids. CDR1 and CDR2 from the germline V gene are DFQATT and SNEGSKA (reference sequence). CDR3 coding DNA: TGCAGTGCCAGAAGAATTAGGTACATGAACACTGAAGCTTTCTTT. It translates to CSARRIRYMNTEAFF.

This clonotype was counted many times. V gene TRBV2 combines with J gene TRBJ2-3; D possibly corresponds to TRBD1 (5 bases). The V end was cut by 5 bases, the J end by 3 bases, with 6 bases between. Germline V CDR1 and CDR2: SNHLY, FYNNEI. This CDR3 is 12 amino acids long. The CDR3 reads CASSQGTDTQYF. The CDR3 nucleotides are TGTGCCAGCAGTCAGGGAACAGATACGCAGTATTTT.

This chain connects TRBV4-3 to TRBJ1-5; D is uncertain. Germline V gene lookup returns CDR1 LGHNA and CDR2 YSLEER. This CDR3 is 15 amino acids long. The ends were cut back, 4 bases at V and 0 bases at J, with 10 bases in the middle. This CDR3 is CASSPGLYSNQPQHF. The CDR3 DNA reads TGCGCCAGCAGCCCCGGTTTATATAGCAATCAGCCCCAGCATTTT.

This clonotype was seen repeatedly, ten times or more. This chain joins TRBV9 and TRBJ2-3, with TRBD2 matching over 7 bases. The CDR3 totals 15 residues. Germline CDR1 SGDLS, CDR2 YYNGEE. Trimming cost V 2 bases and J 0 bases; bases outside gene matches: 3. CDR3 sequence reads: CASSVSGESTDTQYF. The CDR3 DNA sequence: TGTGCCAGCAGCGTGAGCGGGGAAAGCACAGATACGCAGTATTTT.

The rearrangement uses TRBV4-3 and TRBJ1-5, with 7 bases that match TRBD1. The CDR3 is 13 residues long. Trimming removed 3 bases from V and 10 bases from J; junction bases left unmatched: 6. Germline CDR1 is LGHNA and CDR2 is YSLEER. CDR3 sequence reads: CASSHGNRGPQHF. The CDR3 DNA reads as TGCGCCAGCAGCCATGGAAACAGGGGTCCCCAGCATTTT.

This clonotype was seen ten or more times. The chain combines TRBV7-8 with TRBJ2-3; 8 bases are a match to TRBD2. Trimming removed 4 bases from V and 5 bases from J; junction bases left unmatched: 11. The CDR3 has 16 amino acids. The germline V gene encodes CDR1 SGHVS and CDR2 FQNEAQ. CDR3 in amino acids: CASSSPASGSKDTQYF. CDR3 in DNA: TGTGCCAGCAGCTCCCCTGCAAGCGGGAGTAAAGATACGCAGTATTTT.

This clonotype was recorded at least ten times. This chain's CDR3 is CASSSPTGEENTIYF. The DNA of the CDR3 is TGTGCCAGCAGCTCACCGACAGGGGAGGAAAACACCATATATTTT. The J gene is TRBJ1-3, the V gene TRBV7-2; TRBD1 matches 8 bases. In germline, CDR1 is SGHTA, CDR2 FQGNSA. After removal of 4 bases from V and 6 bases from J, the junction contained 8 bases not matched to a gene. The CDR3 is 15 residues long.

This clonotype was recorded many times. The chain employs TRBV12-3 or TRBV12-4 and TRBJ1-1; 9 positions match TRBD1. The junction had 8 bases not matched to a gene; V was cut back by 7 bases and J by 5 bases. The length of the CDR3 is 14 residues. The CDR3, as DNA: TGTGCCAGCAACAGAGGGGACAGGGTAACTGAAGCTTTCTTT. Protein: CASNRGDRVTEAFF.

This clonotype was counted ten times or more. The rearrangement joins TRBV29-1 to TRBJ1-1, with a possible D match to TRBD1 (6 bases). V lost 0 bases and J lost 5, with 16 bases in between. Looked up from germline, CDR1 is SQVTM and CDR2 is ANQGSEA. The CDR3 is 15 amino acids. CDR3 protein: CSVEDFNQGSTEAFF. The CDR3 DNA reads as TGCAGCGTTGAAGACTTCAATCAGGGGAGTACTGAAGCTTTCTTT.

This clonotype was seen many times. The V call is TRBV6-1, the J call TRBJ2-7, with 12 positions matching TRBD2. This CDR3 contains 16 residues. After removal of 5 bases from V and 5 bases from J, the junction contained 10 bases not matched to a gene. Per the germline V gene, CDR1 is MNHNS and CDR2 is SASEGT. CDR3 residues: CASSRLAGVYSHEQYF. The CDR3 coding sequence is TGTGCCAGCAGTCGACTAGCGGGAGTTTATTCCCACGAGCAGTACTTC.

This clonotype was picked up many times. V is TRBV28 and J is TRBJ2-1; TRBD2 agrees at 11 bases. With 4 bases clipped from V and 3 bases from J, the junction kept 5 bases outside the gene matches. This CDR3 has 16 amino acids. Germline lookup yields CDR1 MDHEN and CDR2 SYDVKM. For the CDR3, the DNA is TGTGCCAGCAGTTCGCTAGCGGGGGGCAACTACAATGAGCAGTTCTTC. Its protein is CASSSLAGGNYNEQFF.

This chain joins TRBV15 and TRBJ2-7; 9 positions agree with TRBD1. The CDR3 sequence is 15 residues long. Germline-derived CDR1 and CDR2 are LNHNV and YYDKDF (reference sequence). V was clipped by 2 bases and J by 5 bases; unmatched bases: 7. CDR3: CATSRKQGALDEQYF. The CDR3 DNA reads as TGTGCCACCAGCAGAAAACAGGGGGCTCTGGACGAGCAGTACTTC.

This clonotype was detected many times. The chain is built from TRBV5-6 and TRBJ2-7; D is tentatively TRBD1 or TRBD2 (5 bases each). The ends were cut back, 0 bases at V and 4 bases at J, with 17 bases in the middle. This CDR3 is 16 amino acids long. Germline lookup yields CDR1 SGHDT and CDR2 YYEEEE. The CDR3 DNA is TGTGCCAGCAGCTTGGATCGGAGCCTTGGGACGTACGAGCAGTACTTC. Translation: CASSLDRSLGTYEQYF.

This clonotype came up many times. V gene TRBV12-3 or TRBV12-4 combines with J gene TRBJ2-1, with 8 bases fitting TRBD2. The CDR3 is 17 residues long. Trimming at V came to 4 bases and at J to 7 bases, leaving 15 bases not matched to a gene. In DNA form, the CDR3 reads TGTGCCAGCAGTTCTAAAGTGTCGAGCGGGAGTTCGAATGAGCAGTTCTTC. Translation: CASSSKVSSGSSNEQFF.

This clonotype was recorded at least ten times. The CDR3 nucleotides are TGTGCCAGCAGTGAACTAGCGGGGGGGCAAGAGACCCAGTACTTC. It specifies CASSELAGGQETQYF. This chain connects TRBV6-1 to TRBJ2-5, with 12 bases fitting TRBD2. The V segment lost 2 bases and the J segment 2 bases; nucleotides outside the gene matches: 0. The CDR3 runs to 15 residues. Germline V lookup: CDR1 MNHNS, CDR2 SASEGT.

This clonotype was recorded at least ten times. This chain connects TRBV3-1 to TRBJ1-4; D not certain. This CDR3 is built from 16 residues. Trimming stripped 2 bases from V and 5 bases from J, with 15 bases between. The germline V gene has CDR1 LGHDT and CDR2 YNNKEL (reference sequence). The CDR3 DNA reads TGTGCCAGCAGCCAACGCGCAGAGCCATTGAATGAAAAACTGTTTTTT. Its translation is CASSQRAEPLNEKLFF.